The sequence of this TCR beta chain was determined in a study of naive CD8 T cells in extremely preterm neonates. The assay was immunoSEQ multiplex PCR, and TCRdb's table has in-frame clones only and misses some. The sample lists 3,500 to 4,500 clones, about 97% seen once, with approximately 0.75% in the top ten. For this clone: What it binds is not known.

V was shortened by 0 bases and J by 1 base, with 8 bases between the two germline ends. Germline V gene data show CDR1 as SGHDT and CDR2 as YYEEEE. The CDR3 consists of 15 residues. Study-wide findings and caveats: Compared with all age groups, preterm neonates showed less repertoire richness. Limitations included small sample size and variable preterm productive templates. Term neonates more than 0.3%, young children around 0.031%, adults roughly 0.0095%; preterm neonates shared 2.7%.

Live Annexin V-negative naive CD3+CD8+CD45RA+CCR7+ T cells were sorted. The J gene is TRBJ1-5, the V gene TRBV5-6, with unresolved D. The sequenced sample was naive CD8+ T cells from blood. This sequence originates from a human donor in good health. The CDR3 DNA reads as TGTGCCAGCAGCTTGGGGCAGGCCAGCAATCAGCCCCAGCATTTT. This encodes CASSLGQASNQPQHF.